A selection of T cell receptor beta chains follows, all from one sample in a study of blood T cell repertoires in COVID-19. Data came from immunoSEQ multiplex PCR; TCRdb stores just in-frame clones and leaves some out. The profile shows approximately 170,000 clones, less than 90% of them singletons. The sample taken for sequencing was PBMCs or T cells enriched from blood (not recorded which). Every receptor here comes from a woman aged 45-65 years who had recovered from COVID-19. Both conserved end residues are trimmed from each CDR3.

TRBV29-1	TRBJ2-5	SVRGSETQY
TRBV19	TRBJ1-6	ASSWTENNSPLH
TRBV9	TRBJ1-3	ASSDGGAPRNTIY
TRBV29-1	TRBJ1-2	SATLRRDGYT
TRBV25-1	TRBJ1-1	ASSWTGSNTEAF
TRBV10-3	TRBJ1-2	ALRGTTDYGYT
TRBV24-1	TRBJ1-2	ATSTDRGNGYT
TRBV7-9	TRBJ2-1	ASSQTAGGTEQF
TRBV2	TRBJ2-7	ASRSGVQVTYEQY
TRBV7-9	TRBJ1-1	ASSLVQGQMNTEAF
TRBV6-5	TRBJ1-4	ASSRTGSSEKLF
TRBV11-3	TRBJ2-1	ASSPPGQVARQF
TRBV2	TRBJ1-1	ASTRDTEAF
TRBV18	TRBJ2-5	ASSPLPLGTGGETQY
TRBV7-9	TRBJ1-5	ASSLSQGTGGNQPQH
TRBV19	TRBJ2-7	ASSIRQGIYEQY
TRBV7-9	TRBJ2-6	ASSLTGISGANVLT
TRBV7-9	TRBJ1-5	ASSLERSNQPQH
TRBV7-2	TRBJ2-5	ASTRGGTQY
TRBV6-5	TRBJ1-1	ASSYLVTGGATEAF